This TCR beta chain stems from a study of CD8 T cells in ankylosing spondylitis. Overall study results and limits: The study looked at matched synovial fluid samples from ankylosing spondylitis patients. Disease-linked clones were reported to be significantly enriched there.

Preparation of TCR beta libraries was done by quantitative 5'-RACE with molecular barcodes. MiXCR, run by TCRdb on the 5' RACE reads, gives a single entry per CDR3 protein. The sample records about 140,000 distinct CDR3 sequences, 7% to 9% being singletons. Comment on this clonotype: What it binds is not known.

The receptor was isolated from a male donor with ankylosing spondylitis. The sequenced material came from synovial fluid, either unsorted or a sorted T cell fraction (not recorded which).

The CDR3 loop is CASSLSGVTDTQYF. For the CDR3, the DNA is TGCGCCAGCAGCTTGTCGGGAGTAACAGATACGCAGTATTTT. The V gene is TRBV5-1, the J gene TRBJ2-3, with D possibly TRBD2 on 6 matching bases. The V and J ends lost 1 base and 3 bases respectively, with 9 bases between them. This CDR3 contains 14 residues. CDR1 is SGHRS, CDR2 YFSETQ, per germline.